A single sample gave rise to the 26 T cell receptor beta chains below, sequenced in a study of molecular identifiers for immune sequencing clone quantification. A single record per CDR3 protein comes from TCRdb applying MiXCR to the PCR reads. The sample carries some 590,000 distinct CDR3 sequences, approximately 24% recorded once. Sequenced: naive CD8+ T cells from blood, with Jurkat cell RNA spiked in. The sample's subset: FACS-sorted CD8+CD4-CCR7+CD45RA+ naive T cells. These receptors were obtained from a human donor in good health. Some libraries in this study had Jurkat cell RNA spiked in.

In this sample, this clonotype turned up a few times. CDR3 bases: TGTGCCAGCAGCACCGTCAGGGGGCCCTACGAGCAGTACTTC. It yields the protein CASSTVRGPYEQYF. The chain joins TRBV7-9 to TRBJ2-7; 8 bases fit TRBD1. V lost 5 bases and J lost 2; bases outside the gene matches: 5. The CDR3 spans 14 residues. Germline V gene sequence: CDR1 SEHNR, CDR2 FQNEAQ (reference sequence).

This clonotype showed up just a few times. The chain carries TRBV5-6 and TRBJ2-1, with 10 positions matching TRBD2. This CDR3 is 15 amino acids long. V lost 4 bases, J lost 8 bases, and 9 bases stayed unmatched. Germline CDR1 is SGHDT and CDR2 is YYEEEE. The DNA for the CDR3 is TGTGCCAGCAGCCGAGGACTAGCGGAAGTTGATGAGCAGTTCTTC. It translates to CASSRGLAEVDEQFF.

This clonotype was seen a few times. The chain combines TRBV13 with TRBJ2-1, with D tentatively TRBD1 or TRBD2 (6 bases each). The CDR3 is 15 residues long. Germline V gene data show CDR1 as PRHDT and CDR2 as FYEKMQ (reference sequence). Trimming stripped 5 bases from V and 6 bases from J, with 17 bases between. DNA of the CDR3: TGTGCCAGCAGCCTCACTAGCAGGGGTTTCAATGAGCAGTTCTTC. It translates to CASSLTSRGFNEQFF.

For this clonotype: This may stem from a read error, because a much larger clone lies one nucleotide away. The chain couples TRBV14 to TRBJ2-5, with D tentatively TRBD2 (6 bases). V dropped 0 bases and J dropped 10 bases, with 15 bases sitting between them. The V gene's germline CDR1 is SGHDN and CDR2 FVKESK. The CDR3 sequence is 14 residues long. The CDR3 bases are TGTGCCAGCAGCCAAGACGGGATGGAGGGGATCCAGTACTTC. Its translation is CASSQDGMEGIQYF.

This clonotype was counted a few times. The chain has TRBV6-2 or TRBV6-3 and TRBJ2-7, with D possibly TRBD1 on 6 matching bases. Germline CDR1 MNHEY, CDR2 SVGEGT. The CDR3 has 14 residues. The ends were cut back, 6 bases at V and 2 bases at J, with 14 bases in the middle. CDR3 sequence: CASSQNRDTYEQYF. The CDR3 DNA follows: TGTGCCAGCAGCCAAAACAGGGACACCTACGAGCAGTACTTC.

About this clonotype: A read error is possible here, since a much larger clone lies one base away. The CDR3 coding sequence is TGCAGCGTTGAGAGGTCAGAGGGCTATGGCTACACCTTC. This translates into CSVERSEGYGYTF. The genes are TRBV29-1 and TRBJ1-2; unclear D gene. CDR1 and CDR2 from the germline V gene are SQVTM and ANQGSEA. V was shortened by 3 bases and J by 4 bases, with 12 bases between the two germline ends. This CDR3 is 13 amino acids long.

On this clonotype itself: Just one base apart from a much larger clone, this may be a read error. The genes are TRBV6-2 or TRBV6-3 and TRBJ2-1, with TRBD2 identical over 8 bases. Germline V CDR1 and CDR2: MNHEY, SVGEGT. The CDR3 runs 15 residues. CDR3 loop: CAGSYSEDSGAEQFF. CDR3 in DNA: TGTGCCGGCAGTTACTCCGAAGATAGCGGGGCTGAGCAGTTCTTC.

The J gene is TRBJ2-7, the V gene TRBV7-2, with 8 positions matching TRBD1. The ends lost 1 base at V and 3 bases at J; junction bases unmatched: 11. The CDR3 is 17 amino acids. Germline values: CDR1 SGHTA, CDR2 FQGNSA. The CDR3 region is CASSLGDSGGLGYEQYF. In nucleotides, the CDR3 is TGTGCCAGCAGCTTAGGGGATTCAGGGGGCTTGGGCTACGAGCAGTACTTC. Together with reference TRBV7-2 and TRBJ2-7, the CDR3 gives the full variable domain: GAGVSQSPSNKVTEKGKDVELRCDPISGHTALYWYRQSLGQGLEFLIYFQGNSAPDKSGLPSDRFSAERTGGSVSTLTIQRTQQEDSAVYLCASSLGDSGGLGYEQYFGPGTRLTVT.

V usage is TRBV27 and J usage is TRBJ2-7, with D possibly matching TRBD2 (6 bases). This CDR3 contains 14 residues. V was cut by 4 bases and J by 3 bases, with 13 bases left in between. CDR1 is MNHEY, CDR2 SMNVEV, per germline (reference sequence). This CDR3 is CASSWGMGGYEQYF. The CDR3 bases are TGTGCCAGCAGTTGGGGGATGGGGGGCTACGAGCAGTACTTC.

This clonotype has ten or more counts. V and J are TRBV7-9 and TRBJ1-1; D gene uncertain. The V end was cut by 1 base, the J end by 3 bases, with 6 bases between. Germline V gives CDR1 SEHNR, CDR2 FQNEAQ (reference sequence). The CDR3 is 13 residues long. CDR3 nucleotides: TGTGCCAGCAGCTTAGGTTACGACACTGAAGCTTTCTTT. Its protein is CASSLGYDTEAFF.

This clonotype showed up many times. This chain uses TRBV28 with TRBJ2-3, with 9 bases matching TRBD2. CDR1 is MDHEN, CDR2 SYDVKM, per germline. The CDR3 consists of 15 residues. Germline trimming cut 4 bases from V and 0 bases from J; bases unmatched to any gene: 2. CDR3: CASSWTSASTDTQYF. Here the CDR3 DNA reads TGTGCCAGCAGTTGGACTAGCGCCAGCACAGATACGCAGTATTTT.

This clonotype was detected only a few times. The V and J genes are TRBV19 and TRBJ2-2, with D unclear. The length of the CDR3 is 13 residues. V was cut by 10 bases and J by 1 base, with 10 bases left in between. Germline V gene data show CDR1 as LNHDA and CDR2 as SQIVND (reference sequence). In nucleotides, the CDR3 is TGTGCCACCAGGACCGAGAACACCGGGGAGCTGTTTTTT. This sequence encodes CATRTENTGELFF.

The chain combines TRBV7-9 with TRBJ2-1, with 8 bases lining up with TRBD1. Unmatched junction bases numbered 9, after V lost 5 bases and J lost 6 bases. Germline lookup yields CDR1 SEHNR and CDR2 FQNEAQ (reference sequence). This CDR3 has 15 amino acids. CDR3 amino acids: CASSPGGAQVNEQFF. In DNA, the CDR3 is TGTGCCAGCAGCCCAGGGGGCGCTCAGGTCAATGAGCAGTTCTTC.

A few counts support this clonotype. V gene TRBV28 combines with J gene TRBJ1-1; D not certain. The CDR3 loop spans 12 amino acids. Trimming left V 5 bases short and J 7 bases short, with 11 bases between. Germline-derived CDR1 and CDR2 are MDHEN and SYDVKM. Written as DNA, the CDR3 is TGTGCCAGCAGTGAGGTGGAAAATGAAGCTTTCTTT. The encoded protein is CASSEVENEAFF. Using reference TRBV28 and TRBJ1-1 for the parts outside the CDR3, the full variable domain is DVKVTQSSRYLVKRTGEKVFLECVQDMDHENMFWYRQDPGLGLRLIYFSYDVKMKEKGDIPEGYSVSREKKERFSLILESASTNQTSMYLCASSEVENEAFFGQGTRLTVV.

Ten or more counts support this clonotype. This sequence joins TRBV6-5 and TRBJ2-3, with 7 bases fitting TRBD1. V gave up 6 bases and J gave up 0 bases; unmatched junction bases: 3. This CDR3 is 14 amino acids long. In germline, CDR1 is MNHEY, CDR2 SVGAGI. The CDR3 DNA is TGTGCCAGCAGCACACAGGGGAGCACAGATACGCAGTATTTT. Protein sequence: CASSTQGSTDTQYF.

Comments on this clonotype: A much bigger clone sits one base away, suggesting this may be a read error. J is TRBJ2-2 and V is TRBV6-2 or TRBV6-3; D possibly corresponds to TRBD2 (6 bases). Germline values: CDR1 MNHEY, CDR2 SVGEGT. The CDR3 has 13 residues. DNA of the CDR3: TGTGTCAGCAGTTACTCGGGAGCCGGGGAGCTGTTTTTT. Its protein product is CVSSYSGAGELFF.

This clonotype has more than one count but fewer than ten. V and J are TRBV5-6 and TRBJ1-1, with TRBD1 identical over 8 bases. This CDR3 region has 12 residues. With V trimmed by 2 bases and J by 8 bases, 2 bases remained unmatched. Germline-derived CDR1 and CDR2 are SGHDT and YYEEEE. This CDR3 reads CASSFRDREAFF. The DNA for the CDR3 is TGTGCCAGCAGCTTCCGGGACAGGGAAGCTTTCTTT.

The chain employs TRBV2 and TRBJ1-1; a weak D match, TRBD1 (5 bases). The V end was cut by 9 bases, the J end by 1 base, with 18 bases between. From germline, CDR1 is SNHLY and CDR2 FYNNEI. This CDR3 contains 15 residues. In DNA, the CDR3 is TGTGCCAGTCGAGAGGCGTCAGGGTGGAACACTGAAGCTTTCTTT. Translated: CASREASGWNTEAFF.

This sequence joins TRBV4-1 and TRBJ2-7; D gene uncertain. V lost 2 bases to trimming and J lost 2 bases, with 19 bases between them. Germline CDR1 and CDR2: MGHRA and YSYEKL. The CDR3 has 17 residues. The CDR3 spells CASSQFDGVDIPYEQYF. The CDR3 coding sequence is TGCGCCAGCAGCCAATTCGACGGCGTCGACATACCCTACGAGCAGTACTTC.

This clonotype was counted between two and nine times. The rearrangement links TRBV11-3 to TRBJ2-7; TRBD2 agrees at 9 bases. Germline V gives CDR1 SGHNT, CDR2 YENEEA. The V and J ends lost 3 bases and 2 bases, in that order; junction bases with no gene match: 5. The CDR3 has 15 amino acids. CDR3 sequence: CASSLGLAETYEQYF. CDR3 sequence (DNA): TGTGCCAGCAGCTTGGGACTAGCCGAAACCTACGAGCAGTACTTC.

About this clonotype: A much more abundant neighbour one base away suggests this may be a read error. This chain links TRBV6-2 or TRBV6-3 with TRBJ2-3; D possibly uses TRBD1 or TRBD2 (5 bases each). The CDR3 contains 13 residues. CDR1 and CDR2 (germline): MNHEY, SVGEGT. The CDR3 DNA sequence: TGTGCCAGCAGCAACGAGGGCACAGGTACGCAGTATTTT. Translation gives CASSNEGTGTQYF.

As concerns this clonotype: One junction end does not reproduce the germline sequence, and a read error may be involved. The chain employs TRBV2 and TRBJ1-4; 7 nucleotides align to TRBD1. Looked up from germline, CDR1 is SNHLY and CDR2 is FYNNEI. The CDR3 length is 15 residues. Here the CDR3 reads CARSEAGTVNEKLFF. CDR3 DNA sequence: TGTGCCCGCAGTGAAGCGGGGACAGTGAATGAAAAACTGTTTTTT.

This clonotype was seen only a few times. The rearrangement uses TRBV13 and TRBJ2-3; 10 bases agree with TRBD2. The J segment lost 6 bases and the V segment lost 5 bases, leaving 11 bases of the junction unmatched. The CDR3 extends over 16 amino acids. Germline values: CDR1 PRHDT, CDR2 FYEKMQ (reference sequence). The CDR3 loop reads CASSDNSGGHADTQYF. The CDR3 nucleotides read TGTGCCAGCAGCGACAATAGCGGGGGGCACGCCGATACGCAGTATTTT.

This clonotype was picked up a small number of times. The rearrangement links TRBV28 to TRBJ2-1, with 12 bases that match TRBD2. Trimming removed 8 bases from V and 8 bases from J; junction bases left unmatched: 7. The CDR3 extends over 14 amino acids. In germline, CDR1 is MDHEN, CDR2 SYDVKM. CDR3 residues: CASSTSGSFYEQFF. CDR3 DNA sequence: TGTGCCAGCTCGACTAGCGGGAGCTTCTATGAGCAGTTCTTC.

This clonotype occurred many times. The chain links TRBV15 to TRBJ1-5; TRBD1 matches at 7 bases. The CDR3 spans 14 residues. The germline CDR1 and CDR2 sequences are LNHNV and YYDKDF (reference sequence). V was pared by 5 bases and J by 6 bases, with 7 bases of the junction left unmatched. This CDR3 is CATSERQGFQPQHF. CDR3 DNA sequence: TGTGCCACCAGCGAACGACAGGGTTTTCAGCCCCAGCATTTT.

This clonotype was detected many times. This sequence joins TRBV6-5 and TRBJ1-1; D call uncertain. Deletions cut 2 bases from V and 1 base from J, with 8 bases between. CDR1 MNHEY and CDR2 SVGAGI come from the germline V gene. The CDR3 runs 14 residues. CDR3 protein: CASSYASPNTEAFF. The CDR3 nucleotides read TGTGCCAGCAGTTACGCTTCCCCGAACACTGAAGCTTTCTTT.